Each of the 21 T cell receptor beta chains below was sequenced from the same sample in a study of T cells after posttransplantation cyclophosphamide. Produced via immunoSEQ multiplex PCR; TCRdb's table is partial and in-frame only. Observed in the sample are tens of thousands of clones, none of them singletons. The sample comprised PBMCs. The receptors stem from a woman between 55 and 75 years old in good health, CMV-negative, and a related stem cell transplant donor.

This clone was counted a few times. The chain links TRBV6-6 to TRBJ1-2, with a weak D call TRBD1 (6 bases). This CDR3 contains 14 residues. The V gene lost 4 bases and the J gene lost 9 bases, with 18 bases spanning the gap. Per the germline V gene, CDR1 is MNHNY and CDR2 is SVGAGI (reference sequence). DNA for the CDR3: TGTGCCAGCAGTTCGGATCTAACAGGGAATAGCTACACCTTC. Translation gives CASSSDLTGNSYTF.

This clone was observed at least ten times. The chain has TRBV15 and TRBJ1-2; no reliable D call. V lost 0 bases and J 2 bases, leaving 4 bases between the germline ends. The CDR3 runs 13 residues. Per germline, CDR1 LNHNV and CDR2 YYDKDF (reference sequence). CDR3 sequence: CATSREQNYGYTF. The CDR3 nucleotides read TGTGCCACCAGCAGAGAACAGAACTATGGCTACACCTTC.

V and J are TRBV9 and TRBJ1-1, with unresolved D. Germline V gene data show CDR1 as SGDLS and CDR2 as YYNGEE. CDR3 length: 11 amino acids. V lost 4 bases, J lost 5 bases, and 6 bases lay in between. The CDR3 here is CASSPRTEAFF. The CDR3 nucleotides are TGTGCCAGCAGCCCGCGGACTGAAGCTTTCTTT.

This clone was counted a few times. The V call is TRBV30, the J call TRBJ2-7; 7 bases are shared with TRBD1. The junction had 8 bases not matched to a gene; V was cut back by 1 base and J by 2 bases. CDR3 length: 15 amino acids. Per the germline V gene, CDR1 is GTSNPN and CDR2 is SVGIG (reference sequence). The chain's CDR3 is CAWSGTGRGAYEQYF. The CDR3 DNA reads TGTGCCTGGAGTGGGACAGGCCGGGGTGCCTACGAGCAGTACTTC.

This clone showed up many times. This chain links TRBV5-1 with TRBJ2-2, with 12 bases matching TRBD2. The CDR3 is 18 amino acids. The trim removed 4 bases at V and 3 bases at J, leaving 10 bases unmatched. Germline-derived CDR1 and CDR2 are SGHRS and YFSETQ. The CDR3 region is CASSRIPLAGGYTGELFF. The CDR3 DNA reads as TGCGCCAGCAGCCGGATCCCCCTAGCGGGGGGGTACACCGGGGAGCTGTTTTTT.

There are many counts of this clone. The rearrangement uses TRBV19 and TRBJ2-7, with 7 bases lining up with TRBD2. The germline gives CDR1 LNHDA, CDR2 SQIVND (reference sequence). The CDR3 is 13 amino acids. V lost 5 bases to trimming and J lost 3 bases; unmatched junction nucleotides: 4. The CDR3 nucleotides read TGTGCCAGTAGTCCTCGGGACTACTACGAGCAGTACTTC. As protein: CASSPRDYYEQYF.

This clone was found many times. V is TRBV10-3 and J is TRBJ1-1, with 7 bases matching TRBD1. CDR3 length equals 15 residues. V lost 6 bases, J lost 4 bases, and 11 bases stayed unmatched. Per germline, CDR1 ENHRY and CDR2 SYGVKD. The CDR3 nucleotides read TGTGCCATCAGCACAACAGGGGCGGGCAGCACTGAAGCTTTCTTT. It translates to CAISTTGAGSTEAFF.

This clone was found many times. The chain recombines TRBV5-1 with TRBJ2-3, with 16 positions matching TRBD2. This CDR3 is 17 amino acids long. With 4 bases clipped from V and 2 bases from J, the junction kept 4 bases outside the gene matches. CDR1 SGHRS and CDR2 YFSETQ come from the germline V gene. The CDR3 DNA reads TGCGCCAGCAGCGAGGGACTAGCGGGAGGGACCACAGATACGCAGTATTTT. It yields the protein CASSEGLAGGTTDTQYF.

The sample holds many counts of this clone. V gene TRBV7-2 combines with J gene TRBJ1-2, with TRBD1 identical over 8 bases. Germline V gene sequence: CDR1 SGHTA, CDR2 FQGNSA. Trimming took 7 bases from V and 8 from J; bases not matched to a gene: 15. The CDR3 length is 15 residues. CDR3 amino acids: CASTSTRQGARGYTF. The CDR3 DNA reads as TGTGCCAGCACATCGACCCGCCAGGGGGCGCGGGGCTACACCTTC.

This clone showed up just a few times. The chain employs TRBV20-1 and TRBJ1-1; D is ambiguous. In germline, CDR1 is DFQATT, CDR2 SNEGSKA (reference sequence). This CDR3 comprises 11 residues. The V end was cut by 6 bases, the J end by 10 bases, with 15 bases between. The CDR3 region has the DNA TGCAGTGCCCCCGAGGGCGGGATAGCTTTCTTT. Amino acid sequence: CSAPEGGIAFF.

This clone has at least ten counts. The V call is TRBV12-3 or TRBV12-4, the J call TRBJ1-6; the D gene is possibly TRBD1 (6 bases). The CDR3 contains 16 residues. Trimming cost V 4 bases and J 10 bases, with 20 bases left between them. The CDR3 loop reads CASSSRGPGEKSPLHF. The CDR3 nucleotides read TGTGCCAGCAGTTCCCGCGGGCCAGGGGAGAAATCACCCCTCCACTTT.

In its sample, this clone was seen many times. The chain couples TRBV6-5 to TRBJ2-3; a weak D match, TRBD1 (6 bases). In germline, CDR1 is MNHEY, CDR2 SVGAGI. CDR3 length: 12 residues. V was trimmed by 5 bases and J by 5 bases, leaving 8 bases between them. CDR3 sequence reads: CASSVGGDTQYF. DNA for the CDR3: TGTGCCAGCAGTGTAGGGGGAGATACGCAGTATTTT.

This clone was seen ten or more times. This chain uses TRBV5-4 with TRBJ2-1, with 8 bases identical to TRBD2. CDR1 and CDR2 (germline): SGHNT, YYREEE (reference sequence). The CDR3 runs to 14 residues. V gave up 2 bases and J gave up 6 bases; unmatched junction bases: 4. DNA for the CDR3: TGTGCCAGCAGCTTCAGCGGGGGCCGCAATGAGCAGTTCTTC. Its translation: CASSFSGGRNEQFF.

This clone has ten or more counts. The V and J genes are TRBV11-2 and TRBJ1-2; D not certain. The CDR3 totals 13 residues. The germline gives CDR1 SGHAT, CDR2 FQNNGV. The V and J ends lost 5 bases and 7 bases respectively, with 14 bases between them. The CDR3 DNA reads TGTGCCAGCAGCGCCCAGGAGGGTTCTGGCTACACCTTC. Amino acids: CASSAQEGSGYTF.

This clone was found many times. The CDR3 DNA follows: TGTGCCAGCAGCTTTCGTTATATCCCCAGTGAGCAGTTCTTC. This gives the protein CASSFRYIPSEQFF. The rearrangement uses TRBV7-9 and TRBJ2-1; no firm D call. V lost 3 bases and J lost 9, with 15 bases in between. Germline loops: CDR1 SEHNR, CDR2 FQNEAQ (reference sequence). The CDR3 is 14 residues long.

This clone was observed at least ten times. The chain recombines TRBV7-2 with TRBJ1-1; TRBD1 is a possible D gene (6 bases). Trimming cost V 2 bases and J 1 base, with 11 bases left between them. Germline-derived CDR1 and CDR2 are SGHTA and FQGNSA. CDR3 length: 15 residues. The CDR3 sequence: CASSLLRTENTEAFF. DNA of the CDR3: TGTGCCAGCAGCTTATTGAGGACAGAGAACACTGAAGCTTTCTTT.

This clone was observed at least ten times. The J gene is TRBJ2-1, the V gene TRBV24-1; possible D gene TRBD2, 6 bases. The CDR3 covers 14 residues. CDR1 is KGHDR, CDR2 SFDVKD, per germline. Trimming took off 7 bases at V and 8 bases at J, with 17 bases between the two ends. Here the CDR3 DNA reads TGTGCCACCAGCACCGGGGGTTCGTCTTATGAGCAGTTCTTC. Amino acid sequence: CATSTGGSSYEQFF.

In its sample, this clone was seen a few times. The chain carries TRBV28 and TRBJ1-1; D gene uncertain. V shed 3 bases and J shed 8 bases, with 10 bases lying between them. The CDR3 length is 12 residues. The germline V gene has CDR1 MDHEN and CDR2 SYDVKM. The CDR3 region has the DNA TGTGCCAGCAGTTTTTTATTAGGGGAAGCTTTCTTT. Amino acid sequence: CASSFLLGEAFF. The entire variable domain, with the rest obtained from reference TRBV28 and TRBJ1-1, is as follows: DVKVTQSSRYLVKRTGEKVFLECVQDMDHENMFWYRQDPGLGLRLIYFSYDVKMKEKGDIPEGYSVSREKKERFSLILESASTNQTSMYLCASSFLLGEAFFGQGTRLTVV.

The sample holds many counts of this clone. The CDR3 loop is CASSLRETQYF. The CDR3 DNA reads TGTGCCAGCAGCTTGCGGGAGACCCAGTACTTC. The chain carries TRBV5-6 and TRBJ2-5, with D hard to call. The V end was cut by 1 base, the J end by 5 bases, with 3 bases between. There are 11 residues in the CDR3. Germline V gene data show CDR1 as SGHDT and CDR2 as YYEEEE.

This clone was seen repeatedly, ten times or more. The V and J genes are TRBV19 and TRBJ1-5; no definite D call. Germline CDR1 and CDR2: LNHDA and SQIVND (reference sequence). V was cut by 1 base and J by 7 bases, with 11 bases left in between. This CDR3 comprises 14 residues. CDR3 sequence: CASSIGTAGQPQHF. In DNA, the CDR3 is TGTGCCAGTAGTATAGGAACAGCGGGACAGCCCCAGCATTTT.

This clone was counted at least ten times. This chain uses TRBV6-2 or TRBV6-3 with TRBJ2-3; 13 bases align to TRBD2. The ends lost 6 bases at V and 1 base at J; junction bases unmatched: 4. This CDR3 comprises 16 residues. Per the germline V gene, CDR1 is MNHEY and CDR2 is SVGEGT. The CDR3 spells CASSFGLAGGTDTQYF. CDR3 coding DNA: TGTGCCAGCAGCTTCGGACTAGCGGGGGGCACAGATACGCAGTATTTT.